Listed below are T cell receptor beta chains from one sample, sequenced in a study of OX40 agonist ivuxolimab in advanced cancers. The method was immunoSEQ multiplex PCR; TCRdb's version includes in-frame clones alone and lacks a portion of them. The data contain 35,000 to 40,000 clones, approximately 78% of them singletons. Sequences were derived from CD4+ or CD8+ T cells sorted from blood, sampled in a trial of the OX40 agonist ivuxolimab. All receptors come from an adult with an advanced solid tumor such as melanoma, head and neck, liver or kidney cancer. Both conserved end residues are part of each CDR3. Each record gives: D gene, clone size, V gene, J gene, CDR3 protein, CDR3 DNA. The D gene is left open where the match is weak. Clone sizes are given selectively: once, few, many, or a class where the clone is expanded.

.	.	TRBV9	TRBJ2-7	CASSVDGSGTPYEQYF	TGTGCCAGCAGCGTAGACGGGTCCGGGACTCCCTACGAGCAGTACTTC
TRBD1	.	TRBV28	TRBJ1-2	CASSPPGQGRYGYTF	TGTGCCAGCAGTCCGCCGGGACAGGGACGCTATGGCTACACCTTC
.	medium-sized	TRBV9	TRBJ1-4	CASSVVGRPDEKLFF	TGTGCCAGCAGCGTAGTGGGCCGGCCGGATGAAAAACTGTTTTTT
TRBD2	.	TRBV7-6	TRBJ2-5	CASSPPSGSRETQYF	TGTGCCAGCAGCCCCCCTAGCGGGAGTCGGGAGACCCAGTACTTC
.	.	TRBV2	TRBJ2-5	CASSVMLGGAETQYF	TGTGCCAGCAGTGTGATGCTTGGTGGTGCGGAGACCCAGTACTTC
TRBD2	.	TRBV11-2	TRBJ2-5	CASSAQGLAGGLETQYF	TGTGCCAGCAGCGCCCAGGGGTTAGCGGGGGGGCTAGAGACCCAGTACTTC
.	.	TRBV28	TRBJ1-5	CASSLGQLRIYSNQPQHF	TGTGCCAGCAGTTTGGGTCAGCTCCGGATCTATAGCAATCAGCCCCAGCATTTT
.	medium-sized	TRBV7-2	TRBJ1-5	CASSLIDNQPQHF	TGTGCCAGCAGCTTGATAGACAATCAGCCCCAGCATTTT
.	.	TRBV27	TRBJ2-3	CASRAYQTDTQYF	TGTGCCAGCAGGGCATACCAAACAGATACGCAGTATTTT
.	.	TRBV28	TRBJ1-1	CASSLLAGNTEAFF	TGTGCCAGCAGTTTGTTAGCAGGGAACACTGAAGCTTTCTTT
TRBD2	.	TRBV28	TRBJ2-2	CASSPPDGTSGVGGELFF	TGTGCCAGCAGCCCGCCCGATGGGACTAGCGGGGTGGGTGGGGAGCTGTTTTTT
.	once	TRBV5-4	TRBJ2-5	CASSLGGTQETQYF	TGTGCCAGCAGCTTGGGCGGAACCCAAGAGACCCAGTACTTC
.	.	TRBV9	TRBJ2-2	CASSGMTVGELFF	TGTGCCAGCAGCGGCATGACGGTCGGGGAGCTGTTTTTT
TRBD2	.	TRBV10-2	TRBJ2-1	CASRVTSGRGSAHEQFF	TGCGCCAGCAGAGTGACTAGCGGGAGGGGTAGCGCCCATGAGCAGTTCTTC
.	.	TRBV29-1	TRBJ1-1	CSGGNGPRTEAFF	TGCAGCGGGGGTAACGGCCCCAGGACTGAAGCTTTCTTT
.	.	TRBV10-2	TRBJ2-1	CASMLRTNNEQFF	TGCGCCAGCATGCTGAGGACTAACAATGAGCAGTTCTTC
.	.	TRBV28	TRBJ2-5	CASSLVFRGGETQYF	TGTGCCAGCAGTTTGGTCTTCCGGGGAGGCGAGACCCAGTACTTC
.	.	TRBV5-4	TRBJ1-1	CASSLELNTEAFF	TGTGCCAGCAGCTTGGAACTAAACACTGAAGCTTTCTTT
.	.	TRBV30	TRBJ2-5	CAWSSKETQYF	TGTGCCTGGAGTAGTAAAGAGACCCAGTACTTC
TRBD1	.	TRBV18	TRBJ2-2	CASSRDRTGELFF	TGTGCCAGCTCCCGGGACAGGACCGGGGAGCTGTTTTTT
.	.	TRBV4-2	TRBJ2-7	CASSQADEQYF	TGTGCCAGCAGCCAAGCGGACGAGCAGTACTTC
.	.	TRBV10-2	TRBJ2-6	CASRQQGGGTSGANVLTF	TGCGCCAGCAGACAACAGGGCGGTGGGACCTCTGGGGCCAACGTCCTGACTTTC
TRBD2	few	TRBV5-1	TRBJ2-1	CASNPRGTGGPSSYNEQFF	TGCGCCAGCAACCCCCGAGGGACGGGGGGGCCTAGCTCCTACAATGAGCAGTTCTTC
.	few	TRBV19	TRBJ1-5	CASSMGGSGVQPQHF	TGTGCCAGTAGTATGGGAGGTAGTGGGGTTCAGCCCCAGCATTTT
.	.	TRBV18	TRBJ2-7	CASSPPTGSGEQYF	TGTGCCAGCTCACCACCGACGGGGTCAGGCGAGCAGTACTTC
TRBD1	.	TRBV13	TRBJ1-1	CASSIRTGEKNTEAFF	TGTGCCAGCAGCATTCGGACAGGGGAAAAGAACACTGAAGCTTTCTTT
.	.	TRBV28	TRBJ2-7	CASAPTGQAYEQYF	TGTGCCAGCGCTCCGACCGGACAAGCCTACGAGCAGTACTTC
.	.	TRBV19	TRBJ2-7	CASRGSVTYEQYF	TGTGCCAGTAGAGGTTCTGTAACCTACGAGCAGTACTTC
.	few	TRBV7-9	TRBJ1-1	CANTGWGTEAFF	TGTGCCAATACAGGGTGGGGGACTGAAGCTTTCTTT
.	.	TRBV21-1	TRBJ2-7	CASSNGIGGSSYEQYF	TGTGCCAGCAGCAACGGAATAGGGGGCAGCTCCTACGAGCAGTACTTC
.	.	TRBV7-9	TRBJ1-5	CASSKQGQPQHF	TGTGCCAGCAGCAAACAGGGCCAGCCCCAGCATTTT
TRBD2	.	TRBV28	TRBJ2-7	CASSFLAAANYEQYF	TGTGCCAGCAGTTTCCTAGCGGCAGCGAACTACGAGCAGTACTTC
.	.	TRBV19	TRBJ1-2	CASSEGANYGYTF	TGTGCCAGTAGTGAGGGAGCTAACTATGGCTACACCTTC
TRBD2	.	TRBV7-2	TRBJ2-3	CASSLGTSGFTDTQYF	TGTGCCAGCAGCCTCGGGACTAGCGGATTCACAGATACGCAGTATTTT
.	.	TRBV7-2	TRBJ2-3	CASSFLAQGSDTQYF	TGTGCCAGCAGTTTCCTCGCGCAAGGCTCAGATACGCAGTATTTT
.	few	TRBV16	TRBJ1-1	CASSQTLNTEAFF	TGTGCCAGCAGCCAGACCTTGAACACTGAAGCTTTCTTT
TRBD2	.	TRBV27	TRBJ2-3	CASSLWSTRGRGGSTDTQYF	TGTGCCAGCAGTTTATGGTCTACGCGGGGGCGGGGGGGTAGCACAGATACGCAGTATTTT
.	.	TRBV28	TRBJ2-2	CASSLLYGELFF	TGTGCCAGCAGTCTACTTTACGGGGAGCTGTTTTTT
.	few	TRBV12-2	TRBJ1-2	CASWSGRYGYTF	TGTGCAAGCTGGAGTGGGCGGTATGGCTACACCTTC
.	.	TRBV2	TRBJ2-2	CASSSDRNTGELFF	TGTGCCAGCAGTTCCGACAGGAACACCGGGGAGCTGTTTTTT
TRBD1	.	TRBV25-1	TRBJ2-5	CASSEYEGAKETQYF	TGTGCCAGCAGTGAATACGAGGGGGCCAAAGAGACCCAGTACTTC
TRBD1	.	TRBV5-1	TRBJ2-1	CASSTGTGWSEQFF	TGCGCCAGCAGCACCGGGACAGGCTGGTCTGAGCAGTTCTTC
.	.	TRBV28	TRBJ1-5	CASSPAELGGNQPQHF	TGTGCCAGCAGTCCCGCTGAGTTGGGGGGCAATCAGCCCCAGCATTTT
TRBD1	.	TRBV29-1	TRBJ2-7	CSGGQGAYEQYF	TGCAGCGGTGGGCAGGGGGCTTACGAGCAGTACTTC
.	.	TRBV19	TRBJ1-1	CASSIATILSLLRMNTEAFF	TGTGCCAGTAGTATAGCCACGATCCTCTCCTTACTCCGTATGAACACTGAAGCTTTCTTT
TRBD1	.	TRBV10-3	TRBJ2-5	CAISWDREETQYF	TGTGCCATCAGTTGGGACAGGGAGGAGACCCAGTACTTC
TRBD2	.	TRBV7-6	TRBJ2-7	CASSFRPGLAGGYEQYF	TGTGCCAGCAGCTTTAGGCCGGGACTAGCGGGAGGGTACGAGCAGTACTTC
.	once	TRBV5-6	TRBJ1-3	CASSLGQGFLSGNTIYF	TGTGCCAGCAGCTTGGGGCAGGGATTCCTCTCTGGAAACACCATATATTTT
.	.	TRBV9	TRBJ2-3	CASSPADTQYF	TGTGCCAGCAGCCCCGCCGATACGCAGTATTTT
.	.	TRBV29-1	TRBJ2-7	CSVRMGGGEQYF	TGCAGCGTACGCATGGGGGGTGGAGAGCAGTACTTC
.	.	TRBV2	TRBJ2-5	CASQGRGTQYF	TGTGCCAGCCAGGGCCGGGGGACCCAGTACTTC
.	.	TRBV19	TRBJ1-1	CASSSRGGTEAFF	TGTGCCAGTAGTAGCAGGGGTGGGACTGAAGCTTTCTTT
.	once	TRBV9	TRBJ2-2	CASSVVYGALDTGELFF	TGTGCCAGCAGCGTAGTATATGGGGCCCTCGATACCGGGGAGCTGTTTTTT
TRBD1	.	TRBV19	TRBJ2-1	CASSRMKHRGGNEQFF	TGTGCCAGTAGTAGAATGAAACACAGGGGCGGCAATGAGCAGTTCTTC
.	.	TRBV5-5	TRBJ2-1	CASVEMSRDEQFF	TGTGCCAGCGTAGAAATGAGCCGAGATGAGCAGTTCTTC
.	.	TRBV9	TRBJ2-7	CASSGSIRVKQYF	TGTGCCAGCAGCGGCAGCATTAGGGTGAAGCAGTACTTC
TRBD1	.	TRBV11-2	TRBJ1-1	CASSYDRGVTEAFF	TGTGCCAGCAGTTACGACAGGGGGGTCACTGAAGCTTTCTTT
.	.	TRBV28	TRBJ1-2	CASSFGTGRDYGYTF	TGTGCCAGCAGTTTCGGTACAGGGCGGGACTATGGCTACACCTTC